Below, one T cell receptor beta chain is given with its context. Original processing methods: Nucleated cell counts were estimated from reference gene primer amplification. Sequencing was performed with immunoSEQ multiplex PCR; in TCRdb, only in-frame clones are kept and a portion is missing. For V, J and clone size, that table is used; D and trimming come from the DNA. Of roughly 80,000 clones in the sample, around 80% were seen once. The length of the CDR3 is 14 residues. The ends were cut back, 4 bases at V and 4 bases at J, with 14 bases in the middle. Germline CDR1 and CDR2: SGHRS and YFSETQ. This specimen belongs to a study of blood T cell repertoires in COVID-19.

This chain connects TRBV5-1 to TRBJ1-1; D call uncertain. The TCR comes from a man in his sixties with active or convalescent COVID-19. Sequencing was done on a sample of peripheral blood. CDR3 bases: TGCGCCAGCAGCCCGGAGGGTAAGGGCACTGAAGCTTTCTTT. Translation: CASSPEGKGTEAFF.